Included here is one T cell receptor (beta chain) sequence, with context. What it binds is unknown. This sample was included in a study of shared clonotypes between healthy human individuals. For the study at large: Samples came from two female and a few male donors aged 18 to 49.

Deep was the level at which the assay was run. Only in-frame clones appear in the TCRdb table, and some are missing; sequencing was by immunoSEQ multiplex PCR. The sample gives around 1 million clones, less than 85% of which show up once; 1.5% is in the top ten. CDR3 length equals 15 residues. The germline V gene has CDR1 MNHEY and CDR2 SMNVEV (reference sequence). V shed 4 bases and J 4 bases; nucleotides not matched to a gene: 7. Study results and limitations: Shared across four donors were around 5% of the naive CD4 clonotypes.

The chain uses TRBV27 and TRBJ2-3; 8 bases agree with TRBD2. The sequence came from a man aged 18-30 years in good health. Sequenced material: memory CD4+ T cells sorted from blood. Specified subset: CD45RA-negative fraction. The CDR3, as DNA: TGTGCCAGCAGTTCCTCAGCCGGGAGGGCAGATACGCAGTATTTT. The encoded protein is CASSSSAGRADTQYF.